Here is one T cell receptor (beta chain) with its context. Antigen specificity is unknown. Investigators isolated RNA and reverse transcribed it into cDNA to act as the sequencing template. Data came from immunoSEQ multiplex PCR; TCRdb stores just in-frame clones and leaves some out. The sample contains about 87,000 clones, around three quarters of which appear only once. Treatment noted: oral pan-JAK inhibitor, 5-10 mg twice daily. This entry belongs to a study of CD8+ T cells in alopecia areata. Study-level points and caveats: Amid tofacitinib therapy, many expanded lesional clones stayed present in scalp and blood.

The V gene's germline CDR1 is SQVTM and CDR2 ANQGSEA. Trimming took 5 bases from V and 7 from J, leaving 9 bases between them. The CDR3 is 11 residues long. The J gene is TRBJ2-1, the V gene TRBV29-1; D ambiguous. This TCR came from a human donor with alopecia areata. Sequences were derived from CD8+ T cells sorted from blood, sampled at approximately week 44, from a patient treated with tofacitinib. CDR3 in DNA: TGCAGCGTTTATCTGGGGAATGAGCAGTTCTTC. Protein product: CSVYLGNEQFF.